These 17 T cell receptor beta chains came from one sample sequenced in a study of early T cells in non-severe SARS-CoV-2 infection. TCRdb used MiXCR to reprocess the 5' RACE reads, holding one entry per CDR3 protein. This sample carries about 80,000 distinct CDR3 sequences, roughly 12% of them seen once, and the ten largest clones take around 3.5%. The sample comprised whole blood. All receptors derive from an adult who was a healthcare worker with PCR-confirmed SARS-CoV-2 infection or an uninfected control (not recorded which).

A few counts support this clonotype. The rearrangement links TRBV7-9 to TRBJ1-2; no clear D. Germline lookup yields CDR1 SEHNR and CDR2 FQNEAQ (reference sequence). Deletions cut 5 bases from V and 0 bases from J, with 16 bases between. This CDR3 is built from 16 residues. CDR3 sequence: CASSPNTGFSNYGYTF. The CDR3 nucleotides are TGTGCCAGCAGCCCGAACACTGGATTTTCTAACTATGGCTACACCTTC.

The chain uses TRBV28 and TRBJ2-1; 11 bases agree with TRBD2. The J segment lost 4 bases and the V segment lost 6 bases, leaving 5 bases of the junction unmatched. Germline lookup yields CDR1 MDHEN and CDR2 SYDVKM. The CDR3 consists of 15 residues. CDR3 DNA sequence: TGTGCCAGCAGGCGGACTAGCGGGCAGTACAATGAGCAGTTCTTC. Amino acids: CASRRTSGQYNEQFF. Complete variable domain (other parts from reference TRBV28 and TRBJ2-1): DVKVTQSSRYLVKRTGEKVFLECVQDMDHENMFWYRQDPGLGLRLIYFSYDVKMKEKGDIPEGYSVSREKKERFSLILESASTNQTSMYLCASRRTSGQYNEQFFGPGTRLTVL.

The chain couples TRBV12-3 or TRBV12-4 to TRBJ2-5; no definite D call. The CDR3 length is 13 residues. Trimming removed 3 bases at V and 1 base at J, with 6 bases between. CDR3 DNA sequence: TGTGCCAGCAGTTTTTCCGGCCAAGAGACCCAGTACTTC. Protein product: CASSFSGQETQYF.

This clonotype occurred many times. CDR3 sequence reads: CSAPRGLPNEQFF. As DNA, the CDR3 is TGCAGTGCTCCCAGGGGACTACCTAATGAGCAGTTCTTC. V is TRBV20-1 and J is TRBJ2-1; tentative D call: TRBD2 (7 bases). CDR1 and CDR2 (germline): DFQATT, SNEGSKA (reference sequence). There are 13 residues in the CDR3. V was pared by 5 bases and J by 7 bases, with 15 bases between.

This clonotype was detected a few times. This sequence joins TRBV4-1 and TRBJ2-1, with D perhaps matching TRBD2 (6 bases). Between the trimmed V and J ends, which lost 1 base and 0 bases, there was a span of 7 bases. The germline gives CDR1 MGHRA, CDR2 YSYEKL. The CDR3 sequence is 15 residues long. CDR3: CASSQAGSSYNEQFF. For the CDR3, the DNA is TGCGCCAGCAGCCAAGCCGGGAGCTCCTACAATGAGCAGTTCTTC.

The sample holds many counts of this clonotype. The chain joins TRBV7-2 to TRBJ2-1; TRBD2 matches 9 bases. The CDR3 has 13 amino acids. Trimming at V came to 6 bases and at J to 7 bases, leaving 4 bases not matched to a gene. Germline lookup yields CDR1 SGHTA and CDR2 FQGNSA. CDR3 loop: CASRPTSGNEQFF. CDR3 coding DNA: TGTGCCAGCAGGCCCACTAGCGGGAATGAGCAGTTCTTC.

This clonotype was seen repeatedly, ten times or more. The rearrangement uses TRBV28 and TRBJ1-5; the match to TRBD1 covers 8 bases. Trimming at V came to 6 bases and at J to 2 bases, leaving 6 bases not matched to a gene. Germline V gene data show CDR1 as MDHEN and CDR2 as SYDVKM. The CDR3 extends over 15 amino acids. The CDR3 is CASSPGGEGNQPQHF. The CDR3 DNA reads as TGTGCCAGCAGCCCAGGGGGCGAGGGCAATCAGCCCCAGCATTTT.

The V gene is TRBV7-9, the J gene TRBJ2-5; the D is unclear. There are 13 residues in the CDR3. V lost 7 bases, J lost 3 bases, and 12 bases lay in between. Germline loops: CDR1 SEHNR, CDR2 FQNEAQ (reference sequence). CDR3 in DNA: TGTGCCAGCACCTCCCCATCAAAAGAGACCCAGTACTTC. Translated: CASTSPSKETQYF.

At least ten counts were recorded for this clonotype. The rearrangement uses TRBV28 and TRBJ2-7; perhaps D is TRBD1 or TRBD2 (5 bases each). Germline CDR1 reads MDHEN; CDR2 reads SYDVKM. The CDR3 is made up of 15 amino acids. V was trimmed by 6 bases and J by 4 bases, leaving 19 bases between them. This CDR3 is CASRGVLRPGYEQYF. CDR3 DNA sequence: TGTGCCAGCAGGGGGGTTTTAAGGCCTGGTTACGAGCAGTACTTC.

This clonotype was detected many times. V is TRBV28 and J is TRBJ2-5; 8 nucleotides agree with TRBD1. V was pared by 6 bases and J by 4 bases, with 4 bases of the junction left unmatched. This CDR3 spans 13 amino acids. CDR1 and CDR2 from the germline V gene are MDHEN and SYDVKM. The CDR3 here is CASRQGGGETQYF. CDR3 in DNA: TGTGCCAGCAGACAGGGGGGCGGAGAGACCCAGTACTTC.

V and J are TRBV18 and TRBJ1-3, with D possibly matching TRBD1 (5 bases). The CDR3 length is 15 residues. The germline V gene encodes CDR1 KGHSH and CDR2 LQKENI. V gave up 3 bases and J gave up 0 bases, with 9 bases separating them. DNA of the CDR3: TGTGCCAGCTCACCGGACATTCGCTCTGGAAACACCATATATTTT. This encodes CASSPDIRSGNTIYF.

This clonotype was seen ten or more times. The gene calls are TRBV7-9 and TRBJ2-3, with unresolved D. This CDR3 region has 13 residues. Looked up from germline, CDR1 is SEHNR and CDR2 is FQNEAQ (reference sequence). V lost 5 bases and J 5 bases, leaving 11 bases between the germline ends. The CDR3 loop reads CASSPPSGDTQYF. CDR3 nucleotide sequence: TGTGCCAGCAGCCCCCCTTCTGGAGATACGCAGTATTTT.

This clonotype has at least ten counts. This rearrangement joins TRBV18 to TRBJ2-7; D is unclear. Trimming left V 2 bases short and J 5 bases short, with 10 bases between. The germline V gene has CDR1 KGHSH and CDR2 LQKENI. The CDR3 covers 13 residues. The CDR3 nucleotides are TGTGCCAGCTCACCAGGGGTCGTGGACGAGCAGTACTTC. Translating it yields CASSPGVVDEQYF.

CDR3 in DNA: TGTGCCACCAGCACCCGGGGCAGGGTCGGTGAAAAACTGTTTTTT. Translated, it gives CATSTRGRVGEKLFF. This chain connects TRBV15 to TRBJ1-4; possible D gene TRBD1, 5 bases. The CDR3 extends over 15 amino acids. Trimming left V 4 bases short and J 7 bases short, with 16 bases between. CDR1 and CDR2 (germline): LNHNV, YYDKDF (reference sequence).

This clonotype was counted ten times or more. The chain couples TRBV7-2 to TRBJ2-7, with no clear D. V dropped 1 base and J dropped 2 bases, with 6 bases sitting between them. The CDR3 contains 13 residues. From germline, CDR1 is SGHTA and CDR2 FQGNSA. The CDR3 loop reads CASSLGSPYEQYF. The CDR3, as DNA: TGTGCCAGCAGCTTAGGGTCCCCCTACGAGCAGTACTTC. The entire variable domain, with the rest obtained from reference TRBV7-2 and TRBJ2-7, is as follows: GAGVSQSPSNKVTEKGKDVELRCDPISGHTALYWYRQSLGQGLEFLIYFQGNSAPDKSGLPSDRFSAERTGGSVSTLTIQRTQQEDSAVYLCASSLGSPYEQYFGPGTRLTVT.

The rearrangement joins TRBV2 to TRBJ1-1; TRBD1 might be the D (5 bases). The CDR3 extends over 17 amino acids. V was pared by 6 bases and J by 0 bases, with 20 bases between. Germline V gives CDR1 SNHLY, CDR2 FYNNEI. CDR3 residues: CASRLERRGWMNTEAFF. CDR3 nucleotides: TGTGCCAGCAGATTGGAACGGAGGGGATGGATGAACACTGAAGCTTTCTTT.

The chain uses TRBV7-8 and TRBJ1-2; a possible D gene is TRBD1 (6 bases). V lost 0 bases and J 0 bases, leaving 8 bases between the germline ends. The CDR3 totals 15 residues. The germline V gene has CDR1 SGHVS and CDR2 FQNEAQ. This CDR3 is CASSLAAGANYGYTF. The DNA of the CDR3 is TGTGCCAGCAGCTTAGCGGCAGGGGCTAACTATGGCTACACCTTC.